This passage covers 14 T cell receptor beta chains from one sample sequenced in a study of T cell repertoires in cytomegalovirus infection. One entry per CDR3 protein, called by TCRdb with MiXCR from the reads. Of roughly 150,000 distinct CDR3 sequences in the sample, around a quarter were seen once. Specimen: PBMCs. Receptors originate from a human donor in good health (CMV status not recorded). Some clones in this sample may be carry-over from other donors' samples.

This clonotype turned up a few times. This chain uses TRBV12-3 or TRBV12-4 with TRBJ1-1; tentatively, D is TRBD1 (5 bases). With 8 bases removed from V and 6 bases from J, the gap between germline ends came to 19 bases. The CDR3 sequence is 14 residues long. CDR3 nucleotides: TGTGCCAGCGCGTCAGGGATGGTGGGGGCTGAAGCTTTCTTT. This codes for CASASGMVGAEAFF.

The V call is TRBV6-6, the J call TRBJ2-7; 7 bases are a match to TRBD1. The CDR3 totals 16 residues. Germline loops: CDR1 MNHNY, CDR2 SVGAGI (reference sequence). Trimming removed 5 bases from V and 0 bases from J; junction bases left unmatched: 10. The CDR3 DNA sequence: TGTGCCAGCAGTCCCCTAGGGGCAGGGGGCTCCTACGAGCAGTACTTC. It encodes CASSPLGAGGSYEQYF.

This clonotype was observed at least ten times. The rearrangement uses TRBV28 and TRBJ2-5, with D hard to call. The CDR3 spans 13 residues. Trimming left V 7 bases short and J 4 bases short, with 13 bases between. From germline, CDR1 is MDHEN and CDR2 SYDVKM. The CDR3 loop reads CASITNYAETQYF. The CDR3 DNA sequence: TGTGCCAGCATAACAAATTACGCAGAGACCCAGTACTTC.

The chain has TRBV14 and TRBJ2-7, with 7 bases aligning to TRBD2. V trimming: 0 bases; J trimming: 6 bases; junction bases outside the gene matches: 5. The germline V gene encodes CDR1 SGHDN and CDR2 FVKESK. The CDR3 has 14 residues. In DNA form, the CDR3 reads TGTGCCAGCAGCCAAGAAGGGACGGGAGGCGAGCAGTACTTC. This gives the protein CASSQEGTGGEQYF. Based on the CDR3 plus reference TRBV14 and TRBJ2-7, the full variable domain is EAGVTQFPSHSVIEKGQTVTLRCDPISGHDNLYWYRRVMGKEIKFLLHFVKESKQDESGMPNNRFLAERTGGTYSTLKVQPAELEDSGVYFCASSQEGTGGEQYFGPGTRLTVT.

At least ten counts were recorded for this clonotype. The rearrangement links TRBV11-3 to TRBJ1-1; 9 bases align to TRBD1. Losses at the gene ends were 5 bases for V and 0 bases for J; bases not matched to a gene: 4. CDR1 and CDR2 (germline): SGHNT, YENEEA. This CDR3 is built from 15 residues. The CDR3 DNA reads TGTGCCAGCAGCCAAAGGACAGGGGTGAACACTGAAGCTTTCTTT. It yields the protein CASSQRTGVNTEAFF.

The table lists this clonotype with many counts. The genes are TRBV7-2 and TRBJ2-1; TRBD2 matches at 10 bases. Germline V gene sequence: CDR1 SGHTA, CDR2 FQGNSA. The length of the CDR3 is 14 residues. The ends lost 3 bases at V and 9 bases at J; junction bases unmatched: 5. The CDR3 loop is CASSFGTSVSEQFF. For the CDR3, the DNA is TGTGCCAGCAGCTTTGGGACTAGCGTGAGTGAGCAGTTCTTC.

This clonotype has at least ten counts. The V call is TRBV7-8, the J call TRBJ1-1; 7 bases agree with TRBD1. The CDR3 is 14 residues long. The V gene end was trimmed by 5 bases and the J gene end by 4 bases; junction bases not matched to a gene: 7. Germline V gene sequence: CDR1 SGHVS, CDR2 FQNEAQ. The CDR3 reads CASSPGGASTEAFF. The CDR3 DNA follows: TGTGCCAGCAGCCCAGGGGGGGCGAGCACTGAAGCTTTCTTT. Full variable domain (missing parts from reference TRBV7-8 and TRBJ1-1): GAGVSQSPRYKVAKRGQDVALRCDPISGHVSLFWYQQALGQGPEFLTYFQNEAQLDKSGLPSDRFFAERPEGSVSTLKIQRTQQEDSAVYLCASSPGGASTEAFFGQGTRLTVV.

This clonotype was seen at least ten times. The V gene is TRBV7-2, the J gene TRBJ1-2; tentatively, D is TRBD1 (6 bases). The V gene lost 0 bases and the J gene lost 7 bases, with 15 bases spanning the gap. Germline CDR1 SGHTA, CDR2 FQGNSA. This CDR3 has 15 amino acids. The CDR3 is CASSLARQALGGYTF. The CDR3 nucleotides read TGTGCCAGCAGCTTAGCCCGACAGGCCCTCGGTGGCTACACCTTC.

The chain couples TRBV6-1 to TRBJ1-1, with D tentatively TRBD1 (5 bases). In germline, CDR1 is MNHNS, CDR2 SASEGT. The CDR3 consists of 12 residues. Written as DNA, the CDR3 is TGTGCGGGGGGTGGCATGAACACTGAAGCTTTCTTT. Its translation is CAGGGMNTEAFF.

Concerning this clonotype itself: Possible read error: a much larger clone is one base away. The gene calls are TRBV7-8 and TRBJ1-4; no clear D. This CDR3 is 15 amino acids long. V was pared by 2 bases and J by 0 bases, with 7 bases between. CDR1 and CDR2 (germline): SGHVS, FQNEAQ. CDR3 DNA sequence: TGTGCCAGCAGCTTACTATGGGCAACTAATGAAAAACTGTTTTTT. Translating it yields CASSLLWATNEKLFF.

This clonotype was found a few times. For the CDR3, the DNA is TGCAGTGCTAGACGGCGGGGGGACCGATACAATGAGCAGTTCTTC. This sequence encodes CSARRRGDRYNEQFF. The J gene is TRBJ2-1, the V gene TRBV20-1, with 8 bases fitting TRBD2. The CDR3 totals 15 residues. Germline CDR1 reads DFQATT; CDR2 reads SNEGSKA (reference sequence). V dropped 2 bases and J dropped 4; count of bases not matched to a gene: 7.

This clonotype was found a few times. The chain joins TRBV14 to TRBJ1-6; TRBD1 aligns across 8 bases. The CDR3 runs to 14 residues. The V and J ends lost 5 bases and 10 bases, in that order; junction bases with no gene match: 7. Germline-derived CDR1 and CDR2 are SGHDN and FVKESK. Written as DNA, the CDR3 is TGTGCCAGCAGCAAAGCCAGGGGGCAGTCACCCCTCCACTTT. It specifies CASSKARGQSPLHF.

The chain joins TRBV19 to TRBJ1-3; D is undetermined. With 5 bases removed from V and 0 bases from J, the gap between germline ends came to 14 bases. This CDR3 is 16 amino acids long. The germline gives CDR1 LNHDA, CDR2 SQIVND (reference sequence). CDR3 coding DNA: TGTGCCAGTAGTGGTTCGACGGCAAGCTCTGGAAACACCATATATTTT. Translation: CASSGSTASSGNTIYF.

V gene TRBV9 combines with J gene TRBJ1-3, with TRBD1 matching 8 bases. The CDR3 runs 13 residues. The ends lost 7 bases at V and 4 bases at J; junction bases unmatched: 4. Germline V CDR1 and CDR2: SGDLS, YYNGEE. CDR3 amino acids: CASGTGSGNTIYF. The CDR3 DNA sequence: TGTGCCAGCGGGACAGGTTCCGGAAACACCATATATTTT.